This TCR beta chain originates from a study of blood T cell repertoires in COVID-19. About the study: Some COVID-19 samples were acute and others convalescent; all came from the United States, Italy and Spain.

The CDR3 length is 13 residues. The germline CDR1 and CDR2 sequences are GTSNPN and SVGIG (reference sequence). Trimming cost V 0 bases and J 5 bases, with 10 bases left between them. Original processing notes: Reference gene primer amplification in the assay estimated nucleated cell counts. Method: immunoSEQ multiplex PCR; TCRdb's copy keeps in-frame clones and lacks some. V, J and clone size are those of that table, while D and trimming were read from the DNA. Of about 190,000 clones listed, roughly 80% are singletons. This chain uses TRBV30 with TRBJ1-1; no clear D. The sequence came from a woman aged 50 to 60 with acute or convalescent COVID-19. Source material: peripheral blood. The CDR3 protein is CAWSVRGWTEAFF. CDR3 in DNA: TGTGCCTGGAGTGTACGGGGATGGACTGAAGCTTTCTTT.